The 21 T cell receptor beta chains given below trace back to one sample, sequenced in a study of T cell repertoires in cytomegalovirus infection. These TCRs' antigens remain unknown. TCRdb fed the reads into MiXCR, producing one record per CDR3 protein. The sample holds approximately 310,000 distinct CDR3 sequences, approximately 25% seen once. The sequencing here drew on cultured PBMCs, taken from culture after CMV antigen stimulation. The receptors shown here come from a human donor in good health (CMV status not recorded). Some clones in this sample may be carry-over from other donors' samples.

A remark on this clonotype: One junction end does not reproduce the germline sequence, and a read error may be involved. The rearrangement uses TRBV7-6 and TRBJ2-1, with D hard to call. The CDR3 covers 12 residues. Germline V lookup: CDR1 SGHVS, CDR2 FNYEAQ. CDR3 sequence (DNA): TGTGCCAGCAGCCCCCGTCAGGAAAGTTGGATCTTC. Encoded protein: CASSPRQESWIF.

The V call is TRBV18, the J call TRBJ1-1, with 9 bases identical to TRBD1. The ends lost 4 bases at V and 8 bases at J; junction bases unmatched: 5. From germline, CDR1 is KGHSH and CDR2 LQKENI. CDR3 length: 13 amino acids. The CDR3 nucleotides are TGTGCCAGCTCACTAAAACAGGGGGCCGAAGCTTTCTTT. It specifies CASSLKQGAEAFF. Looking up the rest from reference TRBV18 and TRBJ1-1 gives the full variable domain: NAGVMQNPRHLVRRRGQEARLRCSPMKGHSHVYWYRQLPEEGLKFMVYLQKENIIDESGMPKERFSAEFPKEGPSILRIQQVVRGDSAAYFCASSLKQGAEAFFGQGTRLTVV.

This clonotype came up a few times. V usage is TRBV5-4 and J usage is TRBJ2-5; D might be TRBD2 (6 bases). The CDR3 runs to 14 residues. Germline lookup yields CDR1 SGHNT and CDR2 YYREEE (reference sequence). V was clipped by 0 bases and J by 4 bases, with 10 bases between them. In DNA form, the CDR3 reads TGTGCCAGCAGCTTGGGTCTAGCGAGAGAGACCCAGTACTTC. Translated: CASSLGLARETQYF.

This clonotype was found a few times. This sequence joins TRBV4-3 and TRBJ2-3; D gene ambiguous. The CDR3 totals 14 residues. V was trimmed by 1 base and J by 1 base, leaving 6 bases between them. From germline, CDR1 is LGHNA and CDR2 YSLEER. This CDR3 reads CASSQVPGTDTQYF. For the CDR3, the DNA is TGCGCCAGCAGCCAAGTCCCCGGCACAGATACGCAGTATTTT.

CDR3 protein: CASSSRGRAETQYF. The CDR3 DNA sequence: TGTGCCAGCAGTTCCAGGGGGCGAGCTGAGACCCAGTACTTC. V is TRBV28 and J is TRBJ2-5; 8 positions match TRBD1. The germline V gene has CDR1 MDHEN and CDR2 SYDVKM. After removal of 4 bases from V and 5 bases from J, the junction contained 6 bases not matched to a gene. The CDR3 length is 14 residues.

This chain joins TRBV27 and TRBJ1-5, with D perhaps matching TRBD1 (5 bases). V was clipped by 2 bases and J by 4 bases, with 9 bases between them. The germline gives CDR1 MNHEY, CDR2 SMNVEV (reference sequence). CDR3 size: 14 residues. CDR3 in amino acids: CASSLIQGNQPQHF. The CDR3 DNA reads TGTGCCAGCAGTTTAATTCAGGGAAATCAGCCCCAGCATTTT.

This clonotype was seen more than once but under ten times. This sequence joins TRBV10-2 and TRBJ2-1; 11 nucleotides line up with TRBD2. Germline V gene lookup returns CDR1 WSHSY and CDR2 SAAADI. CDR3 length: 17 amino acids. J gave up 6 bases and V 6 bases, and 13 bases lay outside the gene matches. CDR3 amino acids: CASRPRSVAGGGNEQFF. DNA of the CDR3: TGCGCCAGCAGGCCTCGGTCGGTAGCGGGAGGGGGCAATGAGCAGTTCTTC.

This sequence joins TRBV5-1 and TRBJ1-1; possible D gene TRBD1, 5 bases. The germline CDR1 and CDR2 sequences are SGHRS and YFSETQ. This CDR3 is 14 amino acids long. V shed 4 bases and J shed 5 bases, with 15 bases lying between them. The CDR3 loop reads CASSGEGRDTEAFF. Written as DNA, the CDR3 is TGCGCCAGCAGCGGGGAGGGCAGGGATACTGAAGCTTTCTTT.

The rearrangement joins TRBV19 to TRBJ2-2; 12 positions agree with TRBD2. There are 16 residues in the CDR3. CDR1 and CDR2 from the germline V gene are LNHDA and SQIVND (reference sequence). V gave up 4 bases and J gave up 6 bases; unmatched junction bases: 6. Here the CDR3 reads CASSTSGRAGSGELFF. For the CDR3, the DNA is TGTGCCAGTAGTACTAGCGGGAGGGCCGGTTCCGGGGAGCTGTTTTTT.

The genes are TRBV6-1 and TRBJ1-5, with 11 bases identical to TRBD1. The trim removed 6 bases at V and 5 bases at J, leaving 3 bases unmatched. CDR1 is MNHNS, CDR2 SASEGT, per germline. The CDR3 totals 14 residues. CDR3 sequence reads: CASRGTGGYQPQHF. The CDR3 region has the DNA TGTGCCAGCAGAGGGACAGGGGGGTATCAGCCCCAGCATTTT.

The J gene is TRBJ2-3, the V gene TRBV7-9, with a tentative D call TRBD2 (5 bases). From germline, CDR1 is SEHNR and CDR2 FQNEAQ (reference sequence). The CDR3 has 16 amino acids. Trimming pared 10 bases from V and 2 bases from J, leaving 22 bases between. CDR3 protein: CAIHTARGWATDTQYF. The CDR3 DNA is TGTGCCATCCACACCGCCCGGGGATGGGCCACAGATACGCAGTATTTT.

This chain's CDR3 is CASSYWRGSSYNEQFF. The CDR3 region has the DNA TGTGCCAGCAGTTACTGGAGGGGGAGCTCCTACAATGAGCAGTTCTTC. This sequence joins TRBV6-2 or TRBV6-3 and TRBJ2-1; either TRBD1 or TRBD2 may fit D (6 bases each). Germline V gives CDR1 MNHEY, CDR2 SVGEGT. The CDR3 consists of 16 residues. V lost 1 base and J lost 0, with 10 bases in between.

This clonotype has a count of ten or more. The chain uses TRBV11-3 and TRBJ2-1; 10 bases align to TRBD2. The length of the CDR3 is 17 residues. Germline assignment: CDR1 SGHNT and CDR2 YENEEA. The V segment lost 0 bases and the J segment 9 bases; nucleotides outside the gene matches: 11. The CDR3 DNA reads as TGTGCCAGCAGCTTAGAGACTAGCGGGTCCTCATATAGTGAGCAGTTCTTC. The encoded protein is CASSLETSGSSYSEQFF. Using reference TRBV11-3 and TRBJ2-1 for the parts outside the CDR3, the full variable domain is EAGVVQSPRYKIIEKKQPVAFWCNPISGHNTLYWYLQNLGQGPELLIRYENEEAVDDSQLPKDRFSAERLKGVDSTLKIQPAELGDSAVYLCASSLETSGSSYSEQFFGPGTRLTVL.

V and J are TRBV28 and TRBJ2-7, with D maybe TRBD2 (6 bases). Trimming left V 7 bases short and J 7 bases short, with 17 bases between. The CDR3 is made up of 13 amino acids. Germline values: CDR1 MDHEN, CDR2 SYDVKM. The CDR3 here is CASTTPGVREQYF. The DNA of the CDR3 is TGTGCCAGCACCACCCCGGGGGTCAGAGAGCAGTACTTC.

This clonotype has only a few counts. One junction end disagrees with the germline gene, perhaps due to a read error. This rearrangement joins TRBV6-8 to TRBJ2-7; D assignment may be TRBD1 or TRBD2 (5 bases each). Per germline, CDR1 MNHGY and CDR2 SAAAGT. There are 14 residues in the CDR3. In DNA, the CDR3 is TGTGCCACCCCGGGACCTACAACGTCCTGCGAGCAGTACTTC. Its translation is CATPGPTTSCEQYF.

This chain joins TRBV19 and TRBJ2-1; TRBD2 matches at 14 bases. With V trimmed by 3 bases and J by 2 bases, 3 bases remained unmatched. The germline CDR1 and CDR2 sequences are LNHDA and SQIVND (reference sequence). CDR3 length: 17 residues. CDR3 sequence: CASSIGLAGGAYNEQFF. The CDR3, as DNA: TGTGCCAGTAGTATCGGACTAGCGGGAGGAGCCTACAATGAGCAGTTCTTC.

This clonotype was seen a handful of times. The rearrangement uses TRBV7-9 and TRBJ2-3; 12 positions agree with TRBD2. CDR3 length equals 15 residues. Losses at the gene ends were 3 bases for V and 6 bases for J; bases not matched to a gene: 4. CDR1 and CDR2 from the germline V gene are SEHNR and FQNEAQ (reference sequence). This chain's CDR3 is CASSFLAGGADTQYF. As DNA, the CDR3 is TGTGCCAGCAGCTTCCTAGCGGGAGGGGCGGATACGCAGTATTTT.

This clonotype was observed a few times. This likely traces to a read error, being one base from a far larger clone. V is TRBV11-3 and J is TRBJ1-1; a weak D match, TRBD1 (6 bases). Germline V gene data show CDR1 as SGHNT and CDR2 as YENEEA. CDR3 length: 13 residues. Trimming removed 5 bases at V and 1 base at J, with 8 bases between. The chain's CDR3 is CASSMTGNTEAFF. CDR3 coding DNA: TGTGCCAGCAGCATGACAGGGAACACTGAAGCTTTCTTT.

V gene TRBV6-5 combines with J gene TRBJ2-7, with D possibly called TRBD1 or TRBD2 (5 bases each). V lost 2 bases to trimming and J lost 6 bases, with 11 bases between them. CDR1 and CDR2 from the germline V gene are MNHEY and SVGAGI. The CDR3 totals 13 residues. Here the CDR3 reads CASSYGRGGEQYF. The CDR3 DNA sequence: TGTGCCAGCAGTTACGGGCGTGGGGGCGAGCAGTACTTC.

This chain uses TRBV7-9 with TRBJ1-2; possibly TRBD1 for D (5 bases). With 6 bases removed from V and 7 bases from J, the gap between germline ends came to 18 bases. There are 14 residues in the CDR3. Germline V gene sequence: CDR1 SEHNR, CDR2 FQNEAQ (reference sequence). The CDR3 sequence is CASRSLGGSSGYTF. In nucleotides, the CDR3 is TGTGCCAGCAGATCCCTCGGGGGAAGTAGTGGCTACACCTTC.

In this sample, this clonotype turned up many times. The V gene is TRBV7-2, the J gene TRBJ2-1; D gene uncertain. The CDR3 totals 14 residues. Germline CDR1 SGHTA, CDR2 FQGNSA. The germline V and J ends were trimmed by 7 bases and 0 bases, with 10 bases remaining between them. CDR3 bases: TGTGCCAGCACGGGCCCGAACTCCTACAATGAGCAGTTCTTC. The encoded protein is CASTGPNSYNEQFF.